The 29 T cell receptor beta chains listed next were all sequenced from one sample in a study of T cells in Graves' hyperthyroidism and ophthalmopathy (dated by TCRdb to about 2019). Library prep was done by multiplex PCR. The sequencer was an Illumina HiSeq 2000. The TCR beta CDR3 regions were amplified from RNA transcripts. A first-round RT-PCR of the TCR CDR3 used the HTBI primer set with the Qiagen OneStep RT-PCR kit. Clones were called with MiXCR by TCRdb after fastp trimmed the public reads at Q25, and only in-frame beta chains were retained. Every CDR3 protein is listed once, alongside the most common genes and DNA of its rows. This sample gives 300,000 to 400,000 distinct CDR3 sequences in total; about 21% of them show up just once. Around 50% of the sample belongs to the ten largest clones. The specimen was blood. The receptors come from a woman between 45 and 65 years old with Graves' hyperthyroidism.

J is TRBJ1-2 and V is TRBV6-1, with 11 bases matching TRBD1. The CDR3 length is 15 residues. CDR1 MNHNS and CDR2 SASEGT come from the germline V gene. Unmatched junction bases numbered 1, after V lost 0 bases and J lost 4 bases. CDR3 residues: CASSEAGTGGYGYTF. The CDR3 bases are TGTGCCAGCAGTGAAGCGGGGACAGGGGGCTATGGCTACACCTTC.

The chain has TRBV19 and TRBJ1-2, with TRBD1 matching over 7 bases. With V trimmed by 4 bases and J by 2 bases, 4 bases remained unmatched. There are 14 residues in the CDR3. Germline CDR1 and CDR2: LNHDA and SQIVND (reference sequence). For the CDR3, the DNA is TGTGCCAGTAGTAGGGGGACAGCAAACTATGGCTACACCTTC. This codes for CASSRGTANYGYTF.

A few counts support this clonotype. CDR3 bases: TGCGCCAGCAGCGAGATTGTAGGCGGCAATTCACCCCTCCACTTT. Protein product: CASSEIVGGNSPLHF. This chain links TRBV5-1 with TRBJ1-6; D remains unclear. The CDR3 consists of 15 residues. Germline-derived CDR1 and CDR2 are SGHRS and YFSETQ. The ends were cut back, 4 bases at V and 7 bases at J, with 15 bases in the middle.

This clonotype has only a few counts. The CDR3 loop is CSVEKRGARETQYF. The CDR3 DNA sequence: TGCAGCGTTGAGAAGAGGGGGGCCCGGGAGACCCAGTACTTC. The gene calls are TRBV29-1 and TRBJ2-5; D possibly matches TRBD1 or TRBD2 (6 bases each). Trimming removed 3 bases from V and 5 bases from J, with 16 bases in between. This CDR3 contains 14 residues. Germline CDR1 SQVTM, CDR2 ANQGSEA.

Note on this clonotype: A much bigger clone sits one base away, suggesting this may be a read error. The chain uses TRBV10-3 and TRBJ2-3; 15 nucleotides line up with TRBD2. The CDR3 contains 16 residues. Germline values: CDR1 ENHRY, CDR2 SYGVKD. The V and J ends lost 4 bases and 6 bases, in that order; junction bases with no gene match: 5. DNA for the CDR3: TGTGCCATCAGTGGGGGACTAGCGGGAGGCTTGGATACGCAGTATTTT. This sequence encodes CAISGGLAGGLDTQYF.

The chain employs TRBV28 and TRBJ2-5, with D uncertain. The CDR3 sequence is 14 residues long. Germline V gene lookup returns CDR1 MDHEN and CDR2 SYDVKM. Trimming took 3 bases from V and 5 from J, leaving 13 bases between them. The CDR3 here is CASSLTLTGETQYF. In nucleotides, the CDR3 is TGTGCCAGCAGTTTGACACTGACCGGGGAGACCCAGTACTTC.

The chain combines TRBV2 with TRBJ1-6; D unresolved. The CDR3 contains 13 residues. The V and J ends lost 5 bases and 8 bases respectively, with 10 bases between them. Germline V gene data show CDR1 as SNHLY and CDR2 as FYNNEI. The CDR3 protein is CASSWQRDSPLHF. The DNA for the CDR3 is TGTGCCAGCAGTTGGCAGAGAGATTCACCCCTCCACTTT.

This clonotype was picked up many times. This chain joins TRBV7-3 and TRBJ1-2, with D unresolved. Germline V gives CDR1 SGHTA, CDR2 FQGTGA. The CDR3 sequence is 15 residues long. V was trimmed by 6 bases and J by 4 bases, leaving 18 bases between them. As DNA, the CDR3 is TGTGCCAGCAGTTTGGACGGCTCTATGTCCTATGGCTACACCTTC. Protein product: CASSLDGSMSYGYTF.

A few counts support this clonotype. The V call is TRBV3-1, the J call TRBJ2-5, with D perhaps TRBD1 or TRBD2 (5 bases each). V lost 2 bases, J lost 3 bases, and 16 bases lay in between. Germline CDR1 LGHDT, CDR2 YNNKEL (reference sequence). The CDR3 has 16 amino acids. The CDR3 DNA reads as TGTGCCAGCAGCCAAAGGATTCGGGGCAGGAAAGAGACCCAGTACTTC. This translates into CASSQRIRGRKETQYF.

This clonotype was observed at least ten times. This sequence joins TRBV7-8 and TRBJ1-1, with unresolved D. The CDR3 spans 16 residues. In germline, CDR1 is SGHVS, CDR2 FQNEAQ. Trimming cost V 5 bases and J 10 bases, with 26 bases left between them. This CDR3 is CASSPESGYLPRRAFF. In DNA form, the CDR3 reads TGTGCCAGCAGCCCTGAGTCGGGGTACCTACCTAGGCGAGCTTTCTTT.

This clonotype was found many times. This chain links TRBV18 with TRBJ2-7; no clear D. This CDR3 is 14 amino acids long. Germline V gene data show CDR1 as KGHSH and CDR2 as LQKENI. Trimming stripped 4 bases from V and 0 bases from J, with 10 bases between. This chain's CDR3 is CASSRAQNSYEQYF. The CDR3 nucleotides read TGTGCCAGCTCACGGGCACAGAACTCCTACGAGCAGTACTTC.

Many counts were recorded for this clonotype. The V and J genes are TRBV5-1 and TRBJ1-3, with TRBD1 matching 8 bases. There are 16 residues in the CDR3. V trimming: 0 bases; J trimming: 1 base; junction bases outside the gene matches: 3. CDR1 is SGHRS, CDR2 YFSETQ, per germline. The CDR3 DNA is TGCGCCAGCAGCTTGGTAGGGACAGGATCTGGAAACACCATATATTTT. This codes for CASSLVGTGSGNTIYF.

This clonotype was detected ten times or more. Here the CDR3 reads CASTMNSGSRRNEQFF. The DNA for the CDR3 is TGTGCCAGCACAATGAATAGCGGGAGCCGGCGGAATGAGCAGTTCTTC. This sequence joins TRBV2 and TRBJ2-1; TRBD2 matches 9 bases. The CDR3 runs to 16 residues. Trimming took 7 bases from V and 7 from J; bases not matched to a gene: 14. CDR1 SNHLY and CDR2 FYNNEI come from the germline V gene.

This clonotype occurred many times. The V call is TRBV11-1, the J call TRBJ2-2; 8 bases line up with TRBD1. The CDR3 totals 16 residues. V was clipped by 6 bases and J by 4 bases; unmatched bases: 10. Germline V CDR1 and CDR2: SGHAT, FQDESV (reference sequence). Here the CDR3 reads CASSLQTGVSTGELFF. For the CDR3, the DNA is TGTGCCAGCAGTTTACAGACAGGGGTCTCCACCGGGGAGCTGTTTTTT.

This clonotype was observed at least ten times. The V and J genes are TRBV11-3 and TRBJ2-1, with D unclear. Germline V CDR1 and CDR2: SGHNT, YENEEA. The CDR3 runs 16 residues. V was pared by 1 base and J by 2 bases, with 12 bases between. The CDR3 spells CASSLGSLSPYNEQFF. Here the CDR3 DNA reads TGTGCCAGCAGCTTAGGGAGCCTTTCGCCCTACAATGAGCAGTTCTTC.

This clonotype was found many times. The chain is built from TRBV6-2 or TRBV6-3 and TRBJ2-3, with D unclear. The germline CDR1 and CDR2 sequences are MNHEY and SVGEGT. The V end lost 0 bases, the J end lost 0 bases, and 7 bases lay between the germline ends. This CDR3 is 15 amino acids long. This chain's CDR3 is CASSYSGRSTDTQYF. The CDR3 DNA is TGTGCCAGCAGTTACTCGGGAAGGAGCACAGATACGCAGTATTTT.

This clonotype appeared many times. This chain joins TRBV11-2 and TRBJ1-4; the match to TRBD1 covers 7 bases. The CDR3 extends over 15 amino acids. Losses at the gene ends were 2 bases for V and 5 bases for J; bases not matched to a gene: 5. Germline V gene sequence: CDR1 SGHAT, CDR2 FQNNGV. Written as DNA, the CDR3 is TGTGCCAGCAGCTTACTCGGGACAGCAAATGAAAAACTGTTTTTT. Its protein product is CASSLLGTANEKLFF.

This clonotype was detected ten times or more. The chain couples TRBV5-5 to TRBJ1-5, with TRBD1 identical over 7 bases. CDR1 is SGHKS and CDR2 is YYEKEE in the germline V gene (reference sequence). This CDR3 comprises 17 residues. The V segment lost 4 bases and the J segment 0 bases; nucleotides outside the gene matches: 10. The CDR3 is CASSTGTDRLSNQPQHF. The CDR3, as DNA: TGTGCCAGCAGCACCGGGACAGACAGACTTAGCAATCAGCCCCAGCATTTT.

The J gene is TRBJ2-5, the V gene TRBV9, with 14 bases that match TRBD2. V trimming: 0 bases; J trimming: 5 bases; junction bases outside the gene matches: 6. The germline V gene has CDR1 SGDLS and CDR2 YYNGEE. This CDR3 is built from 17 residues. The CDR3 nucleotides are TGTGCCAGCAGCGTAGGACTAGCGGGGGGGCATTTGGAGACCCAGTACTTC. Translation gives CASSVGLAGGHLETQYF.

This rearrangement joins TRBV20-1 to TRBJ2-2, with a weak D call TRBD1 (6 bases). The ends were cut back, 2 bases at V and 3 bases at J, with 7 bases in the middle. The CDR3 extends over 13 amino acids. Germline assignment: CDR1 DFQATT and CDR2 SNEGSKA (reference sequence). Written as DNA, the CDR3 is TGCAGTGCTAGAAACAGGGACACCGGGGAGCTGTTTTTT. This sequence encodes CSARNRDTGELFF.

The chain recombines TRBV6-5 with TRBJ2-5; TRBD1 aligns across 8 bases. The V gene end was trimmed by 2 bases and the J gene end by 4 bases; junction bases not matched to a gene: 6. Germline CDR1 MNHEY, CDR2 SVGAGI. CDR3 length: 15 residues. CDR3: CASSYQGAIGETQYF. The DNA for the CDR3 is TGTGCCAGCAGTTACCAGGGGGCGATCGGAGAGACCCAGTACTTC.

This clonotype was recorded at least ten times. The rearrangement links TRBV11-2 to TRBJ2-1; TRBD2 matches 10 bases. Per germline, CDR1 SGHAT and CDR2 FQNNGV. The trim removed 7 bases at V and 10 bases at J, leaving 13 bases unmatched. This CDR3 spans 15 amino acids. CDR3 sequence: CASNPTGTSVAEQFF. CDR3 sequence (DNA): TGTGCCAGCAATCCGACCGGGACTAGCGTCGCCGAGCAGTTCTTC.

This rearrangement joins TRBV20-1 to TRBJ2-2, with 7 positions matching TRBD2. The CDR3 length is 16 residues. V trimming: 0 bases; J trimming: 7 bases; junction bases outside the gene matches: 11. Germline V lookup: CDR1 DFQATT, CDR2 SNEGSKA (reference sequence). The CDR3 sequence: CSARELGLAEVGELFF. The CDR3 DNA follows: TGCAGTGCTAGAGAACTAGGGCTAGCGGAGGTCGGGGAGCTGTTTTTT.

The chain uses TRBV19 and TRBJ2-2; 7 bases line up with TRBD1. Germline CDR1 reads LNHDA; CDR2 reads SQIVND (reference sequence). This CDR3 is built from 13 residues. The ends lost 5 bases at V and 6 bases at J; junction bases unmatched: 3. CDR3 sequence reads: CASSSTGPGELFF. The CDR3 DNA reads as TGTGCCAGTAGTTCGACAGGGCCCGGGGAGCTGTTTTTT.

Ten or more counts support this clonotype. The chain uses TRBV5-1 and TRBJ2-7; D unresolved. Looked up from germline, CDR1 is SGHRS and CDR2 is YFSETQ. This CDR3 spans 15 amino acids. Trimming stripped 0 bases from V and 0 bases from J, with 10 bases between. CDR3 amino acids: CASSLGRGASYEQYF. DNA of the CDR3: TGCGCCAGCAGCTTGGGTCGCGGAGCCTCCTACGAGCAGTACTTC.

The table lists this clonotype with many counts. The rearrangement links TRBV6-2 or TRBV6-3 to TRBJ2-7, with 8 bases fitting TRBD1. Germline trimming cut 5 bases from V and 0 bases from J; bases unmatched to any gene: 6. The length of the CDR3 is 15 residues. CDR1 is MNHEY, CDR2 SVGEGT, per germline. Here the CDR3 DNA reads TGTGCCAGCAGTCCTGGACAGGGAAGCTCCTACGAGCAGTACTTC. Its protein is CASSPGQGSSYEQYF.

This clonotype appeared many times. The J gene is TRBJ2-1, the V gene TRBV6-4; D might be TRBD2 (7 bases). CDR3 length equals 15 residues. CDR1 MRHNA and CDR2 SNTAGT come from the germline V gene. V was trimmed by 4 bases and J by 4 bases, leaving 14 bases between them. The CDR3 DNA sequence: TGTGCCAGCAGTGTCAGGGGCGGGGGTTACAATGAGCAGTTCTTC. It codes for CASSVRGGGYNEQFF.

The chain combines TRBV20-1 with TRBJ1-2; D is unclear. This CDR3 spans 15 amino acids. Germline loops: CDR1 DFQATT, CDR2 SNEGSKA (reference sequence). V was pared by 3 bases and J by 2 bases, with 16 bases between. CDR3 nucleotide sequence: TGCAGTGCTAGCGAGGGAGGGTATGGAAACTATGGCTACACCTTC. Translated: CSASEGGYGNYGYTF.

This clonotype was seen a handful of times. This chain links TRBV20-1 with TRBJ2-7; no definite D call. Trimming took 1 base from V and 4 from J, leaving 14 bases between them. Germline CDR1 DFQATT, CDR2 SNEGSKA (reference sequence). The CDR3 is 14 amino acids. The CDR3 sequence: CSARGLIRVYEQYF. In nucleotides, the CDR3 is TGCAGTGCTAGAGGATTGATTAGGGTTTACGAGCAGTACTTC.